The 21 T cell receptor beta chains presented below share a single source sample, sequenced in a study of beta chain features in type 1 diabetes (dated by TCRdb to the late 2010s). What the work shows at the level of the full study, not this receptor alone: A moderate but significant shortening of TCRB CDR3 length was observed in type 1 diabetes patients in all four CD4+ subsets.

Libraries came from the immunoSEQ multiplex PCR assay. The High Capacity cDNA Reverse Transcription Kit was used to reverse transcribe all of the isolated RNA, meaning that expressed TCRB transcripts were what got sequenced. The immuneACCESS repertoire file appears here via TCRdb, limited to in-frame rearrangements. These files lack a portion of the clones; in checked studies, under half of the deficit traces to unresolved V genes, and the cause of the others is not known. In this sample the table shows 600,000 to 700,000 clones, 13% of which occur a single time. The top ten clonotypes cover around 0.022% of the sample. No antigen is known for these receptors. Material: naive CD4+ T cells from blood. In the paper's terms, the cell subset or site label means: true naive CD4+ T cells. The source is a man aged 18-30 years with type 1 diabetes.

The rearrangement uses TRBV5-4 and TRBJ1-2; D is uncertain. Trimming removed 4 bases at V and 4 bases at J, with 8 bases between. CDR1 SGHNT and CDR2 YYREEE come from the germline V gene (reference sequence). This CDR3 region has 12 residues. The CDR3 DNA sequence: TGTGCCAGCAGCGACGTAGGCTATGGCTACACCTTC. It specifies CASSDVGYGYTF. Combining the CDR3 with reference TRBV5-4 and TRBJ1-2 gives the whole variable domain ETGVTQSPTHLIKTRGQQVTLRCSSQSGHNTVSWYQQALGQGPQFIFQYYREEENGRGNFPPRFSGLQFPNYSSELNVNALELDDSALYLCASSDVGYGYTFGSGTRLTVV.

Only a few counts were recorded for this clone. The gene calls are TRBV27 and TRBJ1-1; D unresolved. This CDR3 contains 17 residues. The V gene's germline CDR1 is MNHEY and CDR2 SMNVEV (reference sequence). The ends were cut back, 3 bases at V and 1 base at J, with 18 bases in the middle. The CDR3 nucleotides read TGTGCCAGCAGTTTTCAATCGTCGGGGAGGGAGAACACTGAAGCTTTCTTT. This encodes CASSFQSSGRENTEAFF.

The V and J genes are TRBV4-2 and TRBJ2-3, with TRBD2 as a possible D gene (7 bases). The CDR3 extends over 17 amino acids. Trimming shortened V by 5 bases and J by 10 bases, and 28 bases separated the two germline ends. Germline loops: CDR1 LGHNA, CDR2 YNFKEQ. CDR3 coding DNA: TGTGCCAGCAGCTCCCTCACCTCGAGTAGGGGGGAGGGGGCGCAGTATTTT. Translation gives CASSSLTSSRGEGAQYF.

V gene TRBV5-1 combines with J gene TRBJ2-2, with a tentative D call TRBD1 (6 bases). Per the germline V gene, CDR1 is SGHRS and CDR2 is YFSETQ. This CDR3 region has 13 residues. Trimming took 6 bases from V and 3 from J, leaving 9 bases between them. The CDR3 is CASTPGDTGELFF. The CDR3 DNA follows: TGCGCCAGCACGCCAGGGGACACCGGGGAGCTGTTTTTT.

The rearrangement uses TRBV10-2 and TRBJ2-1; TRBD2 matches at 11 bases. The trim removed 6 bases at V and 4 bases at J, leaving 5 bases unmatched. The germline V gene has CDR1 WSHSY and CDR2 SAAADI. CDR3 size: 15 residues. The CDR3 sequence: CASRLAGGSYNEQFF. The CDR3 nucleotides are TGCGCCAGCAGGTTAGCGGGGGGGAGTTACAATGAGCAGTTCTTC.

CDR3 amino acids: CASSPGTGMSSYNSPLHF. CDR3 DNA: TGTGCCAGCAGCCCAGGGACAGGGATGAGCTCCTATAATTCACCCCTCCACTTT. V gene TRBV9 combines with J gene TRBJ1-6, with 9 positions matching TRBD1. Per germline, CDR1 SGDLS and CDR2 YYNGEE. The CDR3 length is 18 residues. After removal of 4 bases from V and 0 bases from J, the junction contained 8 bases not matched to a gene.

Details on this clone: The same CDR3 also results from other DNA sequences found in this sample. The chain has TRBV4-1 and TRBJ1-5; 7 bases fit TRBD1. Germline V CDR1 and CDR2: MGHRA, YSYEKL. The V segment lost 0 bases and the J segment 4 bases; nucleotides outside the gene matches: 3. The CDR3 has 15 residues. The CDR3 sequence is CASSQEGRGNQPQHF. CDR3 in DNA: TGCGCCAGCAGCCAAGAGGGCAGGGGGAATCAGCCCCAGCATTTT.

This clone has only a few counts. The gene calls are TRBV29-1 and TRBJ2-1; 8 bases line up with TRBD1. The CDR3 sequence is 11 residues long. V dropped 8 bases and J dropped 7; count of bases not matched to a gene: 4. The V gene's germline CDR1 is SQVTM and CDR2 ANQGSEA. For the CDR3, the DNA is TGCAGCCACGACAGGGGTAATGAGCAGTTCTTC. It is translated as CSHDRGNEQFF.

This clone was seen only once. V usage is TRBV9 and J usage is TRBJ1-2; D is undetermined. The V gene's germline CDR1 is SGDLS and CDR2 YYNGEE. The CDR3 extends over 12 amino acids. Trimming took 5 bases from V and 6 from J, leaving 11 bases between them. The CDR3 spells CASSSDGNGYTF. The CDR3 DNA reads as TGTGCCAGCAGTTCAGACGGAAATGGCTACACCTTC.

The V call is TRBV15, the J call TRBJ2-1, with D hard to call. CDR1 LNHNV and CDR2 YYDKDF come from the germline V gene (reference sequence). The V end was cut by 5 bases, the J end by 0 bases, with 14 bases between. The CDR3 sequence is 16 residues long. The CDR3 bases are TGTGCCACCAGCCTGGAAAGGGTTAGCTCCTACAATGAGCAGTTCTTC. Amino acids: CATSLERVSSYNEQFF.

This clone was detected only a few times. The chain is built from TRBV2 and TRBJ1-5, with D maybe TRBD1 (5 bases). Per the germline V gene, CDR1 is SNHLY and CDR2 is FYNNEI. V was pared by 5 bases and J by 5 bases, with 10 bases between. This CDR3 is 13 amino acids long. The CDR3 nucleotides are TGTGCCAGCAGTTTCCAGGGTGATCAGCCCCAGCATTTT. Translating it yields CASSFQGDQPQHF.

V and J are TRBV1 and TRBJ1-2. TRBV1 is a recognized pseudogene. This CDR3 has 16 amino acids. In DNA, the CDR3 is TGCACCAGCAGCCAAGGAGTGACCGGAGCTAACTATGGCTACACCTTC. It encodes CTSSQGVTGANYGYTF.

This chain uses TRBV29-1 with TRBJ2-3; 9 bases agree with TRBD1. J lost 6 bases, V lost 6 bases, and 7 bases had no gene match. The CDR3 totals 13 residues. Per the germline V gene, CDR1 is SQVTM and CDR2 is ANQGSEA. The CDR3 nucleotides are TGCAGCGTCCTACAGGGGGCGACGGATACGCAGTATTTT. Its translation: CSVLQGATDTQYF.

The chain joins TRBV19 to TRBJ1-2; TRBD1 agrees at 8 bases. The CDR3 has 13 amino acids. The V gene end was trimmed by 6 bases and the J gene end by 6 bases; junction bases not matched to a gene: 6. Germline CDR1 LNHDA, CDR2 SQIVND (reference sequence). CDR3 sequence: CASSLDRGHGYTF. CDR3 DNA sequence: TGTGCCAGTAGCCTCGACAGGGGCCATGGCTACACCTTC.

The CDR3 DNA follows: TGTGCCAGCAGGGACAGCTCCTATAATTCACCCCTCCACTTT. It encodes CASRDSSYNSPLHF. The J gene is TRBJ1-6, the V gene TRBV5-4, with D possibly matching TRBD1 (6 bases). This CDR3 is built from 14 residues. CDR1 SGHNT and CDR2 YYREEE come from the germline V gene (reference sequence). Trimming stripped 5 bases from V and 0 bases from J, with 6 bases between. Complete variable domain (other parts from reference TRBV5-4 and TRBJ1-6): ETGVTQSPTHLIKTRGQQVTLRCSSQSGHNTVSWYQQALGQGPQFIFQYYREEENGRGNFPPRFSGLQFPNYSSELNVNALELDDSALYLCASRDSSYNSPLHFGNGTRLTVT.

The chain links TRBV11-2 to TRBJ2-7, with 10 bases matching TRBD1. After removal of 6 bases from V and 5 bases from J, the junction contained 7 bases not matched to a gene. CDR3 length: 14 amino acids. Per the germline V gene, CDR1 is SGHAT and CDR2 is FQNNGV. In nucleotides, the CDR3 is TGTGCCAGCAGGCACCGGGACAGGGGTCACGAGCAGTACTTC. It specifies CASRHRDRGHEQYF. The full variable domain, with the rest looked up from reference TRBV11-2 and TRBJ2-7, is EAGVAQSPRYKIIEKRQSVAFWCNPISGHATLYWYQQILGQGPKLLIQFQNNGVVDDSQLPKDRFSAERLKGVDSTLKIQPAKLEDSAVYLCASRHRDRGHEQYFGPGTRLTVT.

In this sample, this clone turned up a few times. The chain recombines TRBV21-1 with TRBJ2-3. TRBV21-1 is a pseudogene. The CDR3 spans 15 residues. CDR3 sequence reads: CASILNEGGPDTQYF. CDR3 bases: TGTGCCAGCATCCTAAACGAGGGGGGCCCAGATACGCAGTATTTT.

This chain uses TRBV28 with TRBJ1-6, with D hard to call. Per germline, CDR1 MDHEN and CDR2 SYDVKM. The CDR3 length is 15 residues. Trimming shortened V by 1 base and J by 4 bases, and 8 bases separated the two germline ends. The CDR3 DNA sequence: TGTGCCAGCAGTTTATTACGACCGTATAATTCACCCCTCCACTTT. Its protein product is CASSLLRPYNSPLHF.

This clone was counted a few times. This chain joins TRBV9 and TRBJ2-3; D unresolved. The germline V gene has CDR1 SGDLS and CDR2 YYNGEE. This CDR3 spans 16 amino acids. The V end lost 4 bases, the J end lost 0 bases, and 15 bases lay between the germline ends. CDR3: CASSSTGLASTDTQYF. CDR3 bases: TGTGCCAGCAGCTCCACCGGGCTGGCCAGCACAGATACGCAGTATTTT.

The CDR3 is CASSLEVDPYEQYF. Here the CDR3 DNA reads TGCGCCAGCAGCTTGGAGGTAGACCCCTACGAGCAGTACTTC. This chain uses TRBV5-1 with TRBJ2-7; D call uncertain. V shed 0 bases and J shed 2 bases, with 9 bases lying between them. The CDR3 runs 14 residues. Germline lookup yields CDR1 SGHRS and CDR2 YFSETQ. Using reference TRBV5-1 and TRBJ2-7 for the parts outside the CDR3, the full variable domain is KAGVTQTPRYLIKTRGQQVTLSCSPISGHRSVSWYQQTPGQGLQFLFEYFSETQRNKGNFPGRFSGRQFSNSRSEMNVSTLELGDSALYLCASSLEVDPYEQYFGPGTRLTVT.

The chain recombines TRBV29-1 with TRBJ1-2; D unclear. CDR1 and CDR2 (germline): SQVTM, ANQGSEA. V was cut by 4 bases and J by 2 bases, with 20 bases left in between. CDR3 length: 16 amino acids. The CDR3 DNA reads TGCAGCGTTGTAGATCTGACCCGAGGGCCCAACTATGGCTACACCTTC. Amino acids: CSVVDLTRGPNYGYTF.